The sample holds a few counts of the clone carrying this TCR beta chain. A second PCR of roughly 7 to 11 cycles used a sample-barcoded 5' primer and a J-beta primer mix. One entry per CDR3 protein, called by TCRdb with MiXCR from the 5' RACE reads. This sample yields over 700,000 distinct CDR3 sequences, of which around 25% are seen a single time; 9% to 9.5% belongs to the top ten. The germline gives CDR1 SGHDN, CDR2 FVKESK. This CDR3 contains 14 residues. Deletions cut 4 bases from V and 3 bases from J, with 12 bases between. These data come from a study of blood T cells in healthy people across ages. This same sample was also part of a study on T cells of mothers and their children. That source adds: Study donors consisted of a few healthy Caucasian mothers and their six children.

Sequencing was done on a sample of blood. This chain joins TRBV14 and TRBJ2-5, with D possibly TRBD1 on 5 matching bases. The TCR comes from a boy aged 10-17 years in good health. CDR3 sequence: CASSRREREETQYF. The CDR3 nucleotides read TGTGCCAGCAGCCGCAGGGAAAGGGAAGAGACCCAGTACTTC.